Listed here are 23 T cell receptor beta chains from one sample, sequenced in a study of molecular identifiers for immune sequencing clone quantification (dated by TCRdb to the late 2010s). The method was PCR. Data came from an Illumina HiSeq 4000. TCRdb passed the public sequencing reads through fastp at Q25 and MiXCR, retaining productive beta sequences. Each CDR3 protein gets just one entry, which takes the most common genes and DNA from the rows behind it. The sample has approximately 90,000 distinct CDR3 sequences on record, 21% of them singletons. The top ten hold 1% to 1.2% of the sample. What was sequenced was naive CD8+ T cells from blood, with Jurkat cell RNA spiked in. Read against the paper, the sample's cell subset or site label means: FACS-sorted CD8+CD4-CCR7+CD45RA+ naive T cells. Receptors were obtained from a human donor in good health. Some libraries in this study had Jurkat cell RNA spiked in.

This clonotype was observed a few times. V and J are TRBV7-9 and TRBJ2-1; the match to TRBD2 covers 7 bases. This CDR3 contains 14 residues. The germline V gene encodes CDR1 SEHNR and CDR2 FQNEAQ (reference sequence). The ends lost 3 bases at V and 3 bases at J; junction bases unmatched: 2. CDR3 in amino acids: CASSLGGDYNEQFF. In DNA, the CDR3 is TGTGCCAGCAGCTTGGGGGGGGACTACAATGAGCAGTTCTTC.

This clonotype showed up many times. The rearrangement links TRBV3-1 to TRBJ2-3, with D perhaps matching TRBD1 or TRBD2 (5 bases each). This CDR3 region has 14 residues. Germline CDR1 LGHDT, CDR2 YNNKEL (reference sequence). The V end was cut by 4 bases, the J end by 1 base, with 9 bases between. CDR3 in DNA: TGTGCCAGCAGCCTCAGGGACCGCACAGATACGCAGTATTTT. Its protein product is CASSLRDRTDTQYF.

About this clonotype itself: A much larger clone differs by one base, so this may be a read error. The rearrangement joins TRBV29-1 to TRBJ2-7, with D uncertain. V was cut by 8 bases and J by 0 bases, with 26 bases left in between. The CDR3 is made up of 17 amino acids. The germline V gene encodes CDR1 SQVTM and CDR2 ANQGSEA. CDR3 sequence reads: CSIYSGPNMKNSYEQYF. CDR3 in DNA: TGCAGCATTTACTCCGGCCCTAACATGAAAAACTCCTACGAGCAGTACTTC.

This clonotype was counted at least ten times. The chain has TRBV7-9 and TRBJ2-3; TRBD1 is a possible D gene (5 bases). In germline, CDR1 is SEHNR, CDR2 FQNEAQ (reference sequence). V lost 4 bases to trimming and J lost 2 bases, with 16 bases between them. The length of the CDR3 is 16 residues. The CDR3 region is CASSSYPRQYTDTQYF. DNA for the CDR3: TGTGCCAGCAGCTCTTACCCACGACAGTACACAGATACGCAGTATTTT.

This clonotype was detected once. This could be a read error, since a much larger clone is one nucleotide away. The chain has TRBV5-1 and TRBJ1-1; tentatively, D is TRBD1 (5 bases). Per the germline V gene, CDR1 is SGHRS and CDR2 is YFSETQ. This CDR3 spans 13 amino acids. CDR3 in amino acids: CAGSTGPRTEAFF. In nucleotides, the CDR3 is TGCGCCGGCAGCACGGGACCGAGGACTGAAGCTTTCTTT.

As concerns this clonotype: A much larger clone sits a single nucleotide away, making a read error possible. The rearrangement uses TRBV30 and TRBJ2-2; 10 bases are a match to TRBD1. After removal of 0 bases from V and 3 bases from J, the junction contained 1 base not matched to a gene. CDR3 size: 15 residues. Germline V gives CDR1 GTSNPN, CDR2 SVGIG (reference sequence). The CDR3 coding sequence is TGTGCCTGGAGTGTTGGACAGGGGGACACCGGGGAGCTGTTTTTT. This sequence encodes CAWSVGQGDTGELFF.

Comments on this clonotype: A read error may explain this, as a much larger clone is one base away. The CDR3 spells CASSRNERQFF. The CDR3 DNA reads as TGTGCCAGCAGTCGCAATGAGAGGCAGTTCTTC. This chain connects TRBV2 to TRBJ2-1; D not certain. The CDR3 loop spans 11 amino acids. In germline, CDR1 is SNHLY, CDR2 FYNNEI. The V end was cut by 5 bases, the J end by 12 bases, with 11 bases between.

Concerning this clonotype: With a much larger clone just one base away, this may be a read error. The V and J genes are TRBV27 and TRBJ2-7; D possibly matches TRBD1 or TRBD2 (6 bases each). Germline V lookup: CDR1 MNHEY, CDR2 SMNVEV (reference sequence). The CDR3 runs 15 residues. The germline V and J ends were trimmed by 5 bases and 6 bases, with 20 bases remaining between them. In DNA, the CDR3 is TGTGCCAGCAGTCTACGGGGGCCCTTATATACCGAGCAGTACTTC. This encodes CASSLRGPLYTEQYF.

This clonotype came up a few times. CDR3 bases: TGTGCCAGCAGCTATTGGGTTAACACTGAAGCTTTCTTT. It translates to CASSYWVNTEAFF. This rearrangement joins TRBV11-2 to TRBJ1-1; D call uncertain. Germline values: CDR1 SGHAT, CDR2 FQNNGV. V was cut by 4 bases and J by 2 bases, with 8 bases left in between. The CDR3 spans 13 residues.

This chain connects TRBV6-2 or TRBV6-3 to TRBJ1-4, with 8 nucleotides matching TRBD1. Germline CDR1 MNHEY, CDR2 SVGEGT. CDR3 length: 15 amino acids. Trimming at V came to 5 bases and at J to 3 bases, leaving 5 bases not matched to a gene. The CDR3 sequence is CASSRRTGPNEKLFF. The CDR3 DNA reads as TGTGCCAGCAGTCGACGGACAGGGCCTAATGAAAAACTGTTTTTT.

This clonotype was observed at least ten times. V gene TRBV7-9 combines with J gene TRBJ2-7; 7 bases agree with TRBD1. V trimming: 5 bases; J trimming: 6 bases; junction bases outside the gene matches: 7. Germline CDR1 and CDR2: SEHNR and FQNEAQ (reference sequence). The CDR3 consists of 13 residues. CDR3 sequence reads: CASSPTGSLEQYF. The CDR3 nucleotides read TGTGCCAGCAGCCCGACAGGGTCCCTCGAGCAGTACTTC.

The genes are TRBV2 and TRBJ2-5; 13 bases match TRBD2. The CDR3 consists of 15 residues. With 8 bases clipped from V and 4 bases from J, the junction kept 7 bases outside the gene matches. CDR1 is SNHLY, CDR2 FYNNEI, per germline. DNA of the CDR3: TGTGCCAGCGGGGGGACTAGCGGGGTCGGAGAGACCCAGTACTTC. Translation gives CASGGTSGVGETQYF.

This clonotype was observed at least ten times. The rearrangement links TRBV7-2 to TRBJ1-5; TRBD1 agrees at 7 bases. This CDR3 is 15 amino acids long. The ends lost 2 bases at V and 3 bases at J; junction bases unmatched: 4. Germline V gene sequence: CDR1 SGHTA, CDR2 FQGNSA. This CDR3 reads CASSLNRGPNQPQHF. The CDR3 region has the DNA TGTGCCAGCAGCTTAAACAGGGGACCCAATCAGCCCCAGCATTTT.

This clonotype was observed many times. J is TRBJ2-3 and V is TRBV30; 10 bases agree with TRBD2. Trimming took 3 bases from V and 2 from J; bases not matched to a gene: 8. CDR1 and CDR2 (germline): GTSNPN, SVGIG (reference sequence). This CDR3 contains 16 residues. The CDR3 spells CAWRQLAGSNTDTQYF. CDR3 bases: TGTGCCTGGAGACAACTAGCGGGATCAAACACAGATACGCAGTATTTT.

This clonotype appeared a few times. The chain uses TRBV5-1 and TRBJ2-5; D is possibly TRBD2 (6 bases). V lost 6 bases and J lost 2, with 17 bases in between. This CDR3 region has 15 residues. Germline CDR1 is SGHRS and CDR2 is YFSETQ. CDR3 region: CASTSEGGGQETQYF. The DNA of the CDR3 is TGCGCCAGCACTAGCGAGGGAGGCGGGCAAGAGACCCAGTACTTC.

This clonotype has just a few counts. This may come from a read error, since a much larger clone is one base off. The V and J genes are TRBV19 and TRBJ1-1; no clear D. The CDR3 is 14 amino acids. V lost 6 bases, J lost 4 bases, and 15 bases lay in between. Germline CDR1 reads LNHDA; CDR2 reads SQIVND (reference sequence). The chain's CDR3 is CASRQASAATEAFF. In nucleotides, the CDR3 is TGTGCCAGTAGGCAGGCAAGCGCGGCCACTGAAGCTTTCTTT.

The chain employs TRBV6-5 and TRBJ2-7, with TRBD2 identical over 8 bases. The CDR3 length is 15 residues. CDR1 MNHEY and CDR2 SVGAGI come from the germline V gene. V shed 2 bases, J shed 0 bases, and the junction held 3 bases outside the gene matches. For the CDR3, the DNA is TGTGCCAGCAGTTACGGTACTAGCGGCTCCTACGAGCAGTACTTC. It translates to CASSYGTSGSYEQYF.

The chain has TRBV9 and TRBJ2-2, with D unresolved. The V end was cut by 3 bases, the J end by 0 bases, with 27 bases between. The CDR3 consists of 21 residues. Per the germline V gene, CDR1 is SGDLS and CDR2 is YYNGEE. CDR3 in DNA: TGTGCCAGCAGCGCCGAGTTAAGATCGACGAACGTTTACGCGAACACCGGGGAGCTGTTTTTT. It yields the protein CASSAELRSTNVYANTGELFF. The full variable domain, completed using reference TRBV9 and TRBJ2-2, is DSGVTQTPKHLITATGQRVTLRCSPRSGDLSVYWYQQSLDQGLQFLIQYYNGEERAKGNILERFSAQQFPDLHSELNLSSLELGDSALYFCASSAELRSTNVYANTGELFFGEGSRLTVL.

The chain has TRBV7-9 and TRBJ2-5, with a weak D call TRBD1 (5 bases). This CDR3 is 14 amino acids long. Germline-derived CDR1 and CDR2 are SEHNR and FQNEAQ (reference sequence). The V end lost 5 bases, the J end lost 2 bases, and 12 bases lay between the germline ends. The CDR3 DNA sequence: TGTGCCAGCAGCGGACACAATATACAAGAGACCCAGTACTTC. It is translated as CASSGHNIQETQYF.

In its sample, this clonotype was seen a few times. The chain employs TRBV27 and TRBJ2-3, with 10 bases aligning to TRBD1. Germline CDR1 reads MNHEY; CDR2 reads SMNVEV (reference sequence). V gave up 2 bases and J gave up 4 bases; unmatched junction bases: 6. The CDR3 runs 16 residues. CDR3 region: CASSLQDRGLSDTQYF. As DNA, the CDR3 is TGTGCCAGCAGTTTACAAGACAGGGGGCTATCAGATACGCAGTATTTT.

The V call is TRBV27, the J call TRBJ2-7; 8 positions agree with TRBD2. Trimming took 0 bases from V and 3 from J; bases not matched to a gene: 10. The CDR3 length is 17 residues. Germline CDR1 MNHEY, CDR2 SMNVEV (reference sequence). CDR3 protein: CASSLSPISGSDYEQYF. The CDR3 DNA reads TGTGCCAGCAGTTTATCCCCCATCAGCGGGAGCGACTACGAGCAGTACTTC.

This clonotype was observed at least ten times. The genes are TRBV10-3 and TRBJ2-4, with 10 positions matching TRBD2. CDR1 and CDR2 (germline): ENHRY, SYGVKD. The CDR3 is 15 amino acids. The junction had 5 bases not matched to a gene; V was cut back by 0 bases and J by 9 bases. The CDR3 spells CAISESTSGRFIQYF. The CDR3 DNA sequence: TGTGCCATCAGTGAGTCGACTAGCGGGCGGTTCATTCAGTACTTC.

This clonotype has a count of ten or more. This sequence joins TRBV7-9 and TRBJ2-7, with 11 bases fitting TRBD2. Trimming removed 6 bases from V and 3 bases from J; junction bases left unmatched: 7. Germline values: CDR1 SEHNR, CDR2 FQNEAQ (reference sequence). This CDR3 has 15 amino acids. CDR3 region: CASSSGLAEDYEQYF. Here the CDR3 DNA reads TGTGCCAGCAGTTCGGGACTAGCGGAGGACTACGAGCAGTACTTC.